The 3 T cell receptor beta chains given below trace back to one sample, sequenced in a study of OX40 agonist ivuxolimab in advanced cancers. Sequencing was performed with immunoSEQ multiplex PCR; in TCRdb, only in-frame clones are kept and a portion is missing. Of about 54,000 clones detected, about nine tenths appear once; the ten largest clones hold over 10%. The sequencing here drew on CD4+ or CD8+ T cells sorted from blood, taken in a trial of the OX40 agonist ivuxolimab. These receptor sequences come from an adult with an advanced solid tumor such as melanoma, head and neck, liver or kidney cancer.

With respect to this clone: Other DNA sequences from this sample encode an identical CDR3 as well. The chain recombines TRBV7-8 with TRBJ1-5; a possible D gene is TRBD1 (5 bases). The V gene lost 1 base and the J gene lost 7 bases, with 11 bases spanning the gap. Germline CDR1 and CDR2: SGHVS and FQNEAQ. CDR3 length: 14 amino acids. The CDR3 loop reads CASSLGGVGQPQHF. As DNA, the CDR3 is TGTGCCAGCAGCTTAGGAGGGGTGGGGCAGCCCCAGCATTTT.

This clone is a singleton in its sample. DNA of the CDR3: TGTGCCAGTAGTCTTCGACAGGGGGCCGGGTCACCCCTCCACTTT. It translates to CASSLRQGAGSPLHF. V is TRBV19 and J is TRBJ1-6, with 10 bases fitting TRBD1. The CDR3 is 15 residues long. The germline gives CDR1 LNHDA, CDR2 SQIVND (reference sequence). V lost 5 bases and J lost 10; bases outside the gene matches: 8.

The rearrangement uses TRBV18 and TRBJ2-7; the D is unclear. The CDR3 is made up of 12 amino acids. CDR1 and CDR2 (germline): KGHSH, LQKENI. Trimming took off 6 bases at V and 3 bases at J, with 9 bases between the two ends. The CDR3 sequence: CASSSGVYEQYF. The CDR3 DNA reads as TGTGCCAGCTCCTCAGGCGTCTACGAGCAGTACTTC.